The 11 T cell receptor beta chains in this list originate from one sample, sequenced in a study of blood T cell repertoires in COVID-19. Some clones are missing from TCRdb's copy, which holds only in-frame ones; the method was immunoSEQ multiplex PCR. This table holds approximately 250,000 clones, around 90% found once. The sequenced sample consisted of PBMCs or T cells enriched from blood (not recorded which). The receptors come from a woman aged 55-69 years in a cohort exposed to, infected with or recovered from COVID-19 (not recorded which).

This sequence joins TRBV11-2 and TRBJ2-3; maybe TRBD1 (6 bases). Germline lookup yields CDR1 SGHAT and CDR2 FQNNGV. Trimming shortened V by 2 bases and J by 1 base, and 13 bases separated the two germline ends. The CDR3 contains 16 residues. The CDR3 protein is CASSLRGGDGTDTQYF. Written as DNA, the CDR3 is TGTGCCAGCAGCTTACGAGGGGGAGATGGCACAGATACGCAGTATTTT.

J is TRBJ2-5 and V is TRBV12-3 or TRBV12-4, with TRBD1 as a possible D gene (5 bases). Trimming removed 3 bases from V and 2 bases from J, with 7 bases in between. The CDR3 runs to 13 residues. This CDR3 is CASSLTEQETQYF. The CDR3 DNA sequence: TGTGCCAGCAGTTTGACAGAGCAAGAGACCCAGTACTTC.

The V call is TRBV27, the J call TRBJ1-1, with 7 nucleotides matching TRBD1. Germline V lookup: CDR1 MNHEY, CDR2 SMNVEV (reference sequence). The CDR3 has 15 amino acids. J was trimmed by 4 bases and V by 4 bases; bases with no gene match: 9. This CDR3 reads CASSYMNRGGTEAFF. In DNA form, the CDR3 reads TGTGCCAGCAGTTACATGAACAGGGGTGGCACTGAAGCTTTCTTT.

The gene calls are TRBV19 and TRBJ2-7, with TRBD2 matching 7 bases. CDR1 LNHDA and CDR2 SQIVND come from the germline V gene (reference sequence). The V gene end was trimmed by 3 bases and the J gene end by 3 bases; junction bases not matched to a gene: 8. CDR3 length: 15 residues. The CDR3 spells CASSIQAGMGYEQYF. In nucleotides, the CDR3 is TGTGCCAGTAGTATTCAAGCGGGAATGGGCTACGAGCAGTACTTC.

Written as DNA, the CDR3 is TGTGCCAGCAGCATTAGGACCGATGGGAGTCAGCCCCAGCATTTT. It codes for CASSIRTDGSQPQHF. The J gene is TRBJ1-5, the V gene TRBV16; no clear D gene. Germline values: CDR1 KGHSY, CDR2 FQNENV. The CDR3 has 15 amino acids. Trimming removed 5 bases from V and 6 bases from J, with 17 bases in between.

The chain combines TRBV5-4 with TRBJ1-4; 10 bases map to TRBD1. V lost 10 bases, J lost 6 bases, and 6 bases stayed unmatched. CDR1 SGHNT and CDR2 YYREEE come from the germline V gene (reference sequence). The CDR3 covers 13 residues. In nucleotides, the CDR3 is TGTGCCGGGAAAGGGACAGGGGATGAAAAACTGTTTTTT. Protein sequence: CAGKGTGDEKLFF.

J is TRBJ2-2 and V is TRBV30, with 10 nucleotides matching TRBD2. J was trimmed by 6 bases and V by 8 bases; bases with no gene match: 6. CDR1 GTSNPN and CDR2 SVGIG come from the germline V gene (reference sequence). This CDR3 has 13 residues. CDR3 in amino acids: CAGSGRAPGELFF. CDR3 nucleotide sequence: TGTGCCGGCAGCGGGAGGGCCCCCGGGGAGCTGTTTTTT.

CDR3 in amino acids: CASSEPAEVAQYF. Written as DNA, the CDR3 is TGCGCCAGCAGCGAGCCTGCTGAGGTGGCCCAGTACTTC. This chain uses TRBV5-1 with TRBJ2-5; no reliable D call. Deletions cut 4 bases from V and 9 bases from J, with 16 bases between. Germline V gene sequence: CDR1 SGHRS, CDR2 YFSETQ. This CDR3 contains 13 residues.

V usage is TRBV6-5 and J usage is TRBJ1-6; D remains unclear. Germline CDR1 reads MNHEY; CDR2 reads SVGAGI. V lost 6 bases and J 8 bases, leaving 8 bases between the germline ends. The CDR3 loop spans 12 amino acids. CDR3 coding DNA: TGTGCCAGCAGCTTACTATATTCACCCCTCCACTTT. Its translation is CASSLLYSPLHF.

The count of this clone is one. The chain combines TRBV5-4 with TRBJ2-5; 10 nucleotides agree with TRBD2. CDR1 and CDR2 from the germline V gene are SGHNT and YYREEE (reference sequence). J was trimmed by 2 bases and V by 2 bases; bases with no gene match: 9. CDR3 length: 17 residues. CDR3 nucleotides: TGTGCCAGCAGCTTTGGTCTAGCGGGAGACTGGCAAGAGACCCAGTACTTC. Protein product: CASSFGLAGDWQETQYF.

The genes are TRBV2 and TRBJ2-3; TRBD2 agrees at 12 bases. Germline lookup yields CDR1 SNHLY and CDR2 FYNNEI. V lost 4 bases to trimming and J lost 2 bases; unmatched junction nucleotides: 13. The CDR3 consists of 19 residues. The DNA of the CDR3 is TGTGCCAGCAGTGCTGAGAGGCTTCTAGCGGGAGGGCCCACAGATACGCAGTATTTT. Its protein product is CASSAERLLAGGPTDTQYF. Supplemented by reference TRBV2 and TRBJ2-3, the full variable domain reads EPEVTQTPSHQVTQMGQEVILRCVPISNHLYFYWYRQILGQKVEFLVSFYNNEISEKSEIFDDQFSVERPDGSNFTLKIRSTKLEDSAMYFCASSAERLLAGGPTDTQYFGPGTRLTVL.